This T cell receptor (beta chain) was sequenced in a study of blood T cell repertoires in COVID-19. Across the whole study: The origin of the acute and convalescent COVID-19 samples was the United States, Italy and Spain.

Here immunoSEQ multiplex PCR was the method, and the copy in TCRdb shows in-frame clones only, minus some. The sample consists of about 100,000 clones, around 88% of them appearing once. The TCR comes from a human donor in a cohort sampled during active COVID-19. Sequenced material: peripheral blood.

CDR3 sequence reads: CASSQGRNTEAFF. The CDR3 nucleotides read TGCGCCAGCAGCCAAGGGAGGAACACTGAAGCTTTCTTT. The gene calls are TRBV4-3 and TRBJ1-1; D uncertain. The CDR3 contains 13 residues. In germline, CDR1 is LGHNA, CDR2 YSLEER. V was clipped by 1 base and J by 1 base, with 4 bases between them.